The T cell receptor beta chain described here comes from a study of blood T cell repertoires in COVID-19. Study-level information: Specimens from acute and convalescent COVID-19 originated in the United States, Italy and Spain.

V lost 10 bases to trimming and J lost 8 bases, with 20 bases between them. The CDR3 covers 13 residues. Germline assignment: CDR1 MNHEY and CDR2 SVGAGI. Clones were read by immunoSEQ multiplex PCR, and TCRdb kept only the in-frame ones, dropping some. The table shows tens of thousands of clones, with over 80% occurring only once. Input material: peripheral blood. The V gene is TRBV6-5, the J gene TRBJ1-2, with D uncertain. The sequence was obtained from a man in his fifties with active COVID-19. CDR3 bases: TGTGCCACCAAGCAGAGGGCCCTTAGGGGCTACACCTTC. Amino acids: CATKQRALRGYTF.